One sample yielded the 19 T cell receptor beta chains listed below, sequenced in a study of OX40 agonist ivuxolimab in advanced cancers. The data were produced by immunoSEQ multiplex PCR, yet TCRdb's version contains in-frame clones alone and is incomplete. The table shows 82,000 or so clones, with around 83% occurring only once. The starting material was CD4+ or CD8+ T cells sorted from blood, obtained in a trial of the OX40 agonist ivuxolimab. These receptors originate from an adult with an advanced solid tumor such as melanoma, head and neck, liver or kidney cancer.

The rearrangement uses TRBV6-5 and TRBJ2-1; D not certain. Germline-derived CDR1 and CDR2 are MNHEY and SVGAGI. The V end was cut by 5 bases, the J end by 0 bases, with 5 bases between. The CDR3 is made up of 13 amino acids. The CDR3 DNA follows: TGTGCCAGCAGTACCAACTCCTACAATGAGCAGTTCTTC. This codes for CASSTNSYNEQFF.

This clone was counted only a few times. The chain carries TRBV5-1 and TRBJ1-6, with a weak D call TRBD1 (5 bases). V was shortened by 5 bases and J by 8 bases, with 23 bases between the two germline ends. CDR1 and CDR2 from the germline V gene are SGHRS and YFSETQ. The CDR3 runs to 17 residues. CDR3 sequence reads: CASRRVGSGVVDSPLHF. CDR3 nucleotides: TGCGCCAGCAGGAGGGTTGGCTCGGGGGTTGTTGATTCACCCCTCCACTTT.

The CDR3 region has the DNA TGTGCCAGCAGCCGACCGGGTAGCGGGGGGGGTAACGAGCAGTACTTC. Protein product: CASSRPGSGGGNEQYF. V and J are TRBV5-4 and TRBJ2-7; 11 positions agree with TRBD2. The CDR3 extends over 16 amino acids. Germline V gives CDR1 SGHNT, CDR2 YYREEE (reference sequence). V lost 4 bases, J lost 5 bases, and 11 bases stayed unmatched.

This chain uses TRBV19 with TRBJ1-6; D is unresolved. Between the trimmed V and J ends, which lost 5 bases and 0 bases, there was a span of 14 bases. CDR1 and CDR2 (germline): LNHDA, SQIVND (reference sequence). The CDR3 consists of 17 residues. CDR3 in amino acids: CASSPRTLSSYNSPLHF. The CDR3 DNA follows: TGTGCCAGTAGTCCTCGAACTCTGAGCTCCTATAATTCACCCCTCCACTTT.

The CDR3 nucleotides are TGTGCCAGCAGCAATTCCCGGGACAGAGGCTACACCTTC. Translating it yields CASSNSRDRGYTF. The chain combines TRBV11-1 with TRBJ1-2; 7 bases map to TRBD1. V dropped 5 bases and J dropped 8; count of bases not matched to a gene: 8. The CDR3 runs 13 residues. CDR1 is SGHAT and CDR2 is FQDESV in the germline V gene (reference sequence).

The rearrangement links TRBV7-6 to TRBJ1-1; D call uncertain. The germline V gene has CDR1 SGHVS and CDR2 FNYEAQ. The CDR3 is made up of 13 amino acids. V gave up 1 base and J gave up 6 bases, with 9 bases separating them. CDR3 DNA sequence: TGTGCCAGCAGCTTAGGTTTGAAGGCTGAAGCTTTCTTT. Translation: CASSLGLKAEAFF.

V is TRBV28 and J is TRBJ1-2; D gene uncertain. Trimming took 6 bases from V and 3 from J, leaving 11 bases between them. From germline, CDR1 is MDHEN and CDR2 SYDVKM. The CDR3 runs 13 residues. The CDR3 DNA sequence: TGTGCCAGCAGCCAAGCACGCCACTATGGCTACACCTTC. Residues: CASSQARHYGYTF.

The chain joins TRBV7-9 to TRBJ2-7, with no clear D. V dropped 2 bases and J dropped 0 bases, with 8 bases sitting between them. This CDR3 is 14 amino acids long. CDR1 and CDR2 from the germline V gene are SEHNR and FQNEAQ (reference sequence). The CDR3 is CASSLLSSSYEQYF. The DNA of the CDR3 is TGTGCCAGCAGCTTATTGAGTAGCTCCTACGAGCAGTACTTC.

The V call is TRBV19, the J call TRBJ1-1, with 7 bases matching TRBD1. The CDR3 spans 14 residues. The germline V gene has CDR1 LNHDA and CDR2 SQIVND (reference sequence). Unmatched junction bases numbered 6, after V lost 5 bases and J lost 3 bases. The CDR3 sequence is CASSLNQGDTEAFF. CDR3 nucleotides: TGTGCCAGTAGTCTCAACCAGGGGGACACTGAAGCTTTCTTT.

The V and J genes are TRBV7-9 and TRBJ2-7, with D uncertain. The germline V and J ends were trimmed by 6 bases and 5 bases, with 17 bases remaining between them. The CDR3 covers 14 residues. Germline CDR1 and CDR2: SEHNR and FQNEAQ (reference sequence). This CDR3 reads CASRIGPSVNEQYF. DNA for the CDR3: TGTGCCAGCAGGATTGGGCCCTCCGTTAACGAGCAGTACTTC.

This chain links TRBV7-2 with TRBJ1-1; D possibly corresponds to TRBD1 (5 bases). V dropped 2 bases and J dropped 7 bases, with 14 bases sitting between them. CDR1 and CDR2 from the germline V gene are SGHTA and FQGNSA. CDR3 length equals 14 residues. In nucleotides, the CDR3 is TGTGCCAGCAGCTTATTAAGGGGTCGGATTGAAGCTTTCTTT. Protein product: CASSLLRGRIEAFF.

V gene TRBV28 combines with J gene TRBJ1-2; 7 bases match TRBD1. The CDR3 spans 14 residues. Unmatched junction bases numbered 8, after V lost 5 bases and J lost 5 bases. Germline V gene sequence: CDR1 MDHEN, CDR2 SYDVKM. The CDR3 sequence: CASSATGTAYGYTF. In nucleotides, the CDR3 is TGTGCCAGCAGTGCAACCGGGACAGCTTATGGCTACACCTTC.

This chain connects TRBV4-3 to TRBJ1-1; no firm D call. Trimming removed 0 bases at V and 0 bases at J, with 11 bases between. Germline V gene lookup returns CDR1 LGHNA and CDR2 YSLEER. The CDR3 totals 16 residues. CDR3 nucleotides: TGCGCCAGCAGCCAAGATAGGGCCCCCTTGAACACTGAAGCTTTCTTT. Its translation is CASSQDRAPLNTEAFF.

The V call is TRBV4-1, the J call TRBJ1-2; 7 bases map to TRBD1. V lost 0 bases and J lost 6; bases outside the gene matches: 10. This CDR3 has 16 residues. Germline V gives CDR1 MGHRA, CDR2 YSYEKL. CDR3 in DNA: TGCGCCAGCAGCCAAGATGCCGGGACAGACCTCCATGGCTACACCTTC. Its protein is CASSQDAGTDLHGYTF.

CDR3 nucleotide sequence: TGTGCCAGCAGTTCCCCCAGTGACAGGGTCAAGCAGTACTTC. Amino acids: CASSSPSDRVKQYF. The chain combines TRBV6-5 with TRBJ2-7; 7 bases are a match to TRBD1. The germline gives CDR1 MNHEY, CDR2 SVGAGI. The ends lost 4 bases at V and 8 bases at J; junction bases unmatched: 11. The CDR3 runs 14 residues.

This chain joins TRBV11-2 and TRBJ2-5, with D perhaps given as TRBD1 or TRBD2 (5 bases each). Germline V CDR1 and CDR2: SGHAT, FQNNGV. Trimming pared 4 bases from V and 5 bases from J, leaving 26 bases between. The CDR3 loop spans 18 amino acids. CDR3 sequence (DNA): TGTGCCAGCAGCTCCGTGGTCCTGGAGCTGATCGAGGGGGAGACCCAGTACTTC. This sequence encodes CASSSVVLELIEGETQYF.

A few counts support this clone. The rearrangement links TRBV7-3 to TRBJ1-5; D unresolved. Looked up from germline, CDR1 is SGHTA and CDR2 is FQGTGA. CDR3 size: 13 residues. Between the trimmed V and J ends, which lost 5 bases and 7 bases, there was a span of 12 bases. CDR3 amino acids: CASSAFMGQPQHF. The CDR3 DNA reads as TGTGCCAGCAGCGCGTTCATGGGCCAGCCCCAGCATTTT.

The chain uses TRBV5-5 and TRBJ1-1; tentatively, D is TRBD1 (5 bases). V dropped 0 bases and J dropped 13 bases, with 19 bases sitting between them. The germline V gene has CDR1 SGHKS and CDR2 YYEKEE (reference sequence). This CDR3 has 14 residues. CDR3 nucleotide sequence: TGTGCCAGCAGCTTGGGGGTGGGCGACAGTAGATGTTTCTTT. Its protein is CASSLGVGDSRCFF.

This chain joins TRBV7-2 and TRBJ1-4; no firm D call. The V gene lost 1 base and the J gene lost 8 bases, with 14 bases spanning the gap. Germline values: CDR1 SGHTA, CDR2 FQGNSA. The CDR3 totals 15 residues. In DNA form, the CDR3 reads TGTGCCAGCAGCTTAGTGGCGGGAGGATGGGAAAAACTGTTTTTT. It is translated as CASSLVAGGWEKLFF.